The 24 T cell receptor beta chains reported below all come from one sample, sequenced in a study of OX40 agonist ivuxolimab in advanced cancers. The protocol was immunoSEQ multiplex PCR, while the TCRdb copy is restricted to in-frame clones and leaves out a portion. Seen here are roughly 80,000 clones, around nine tenths observed once, and the top ten hold 0.25% to 0.4%. This specimen consisted of CD4+ or CD8+ T cells sorted from blood, obtained in a trial of the OX40 agonist ivuxolimab. The receptor set was obtained from an adult with an advanced solid tumor such as melanoma, head and neck, liver or kidney cancer.

J is TRBJ1-1 and V is TRBV5-1; TRBD1 matches at 11 bases. The CDR3 covers 14 residues. The V and J ends lost 7 bases and 4 bases, in that order; junction bases with no gene match: 6. Germline V gives CDR1 SGHRS, CDR2 YFSETQ. This chain's CDR3 is CASGQGAWGTEAFF. Here the CDR3 DNA reads TGCGCCAGCGGACAGGGGGCTTGGGGCACTGAAGCTTTCTTT.

The chain is built from TRBV16 and TRBJ1-2; D is ambiguous. In germline, CDR1 is KGHSY, CDR2 FQNENV. Trimming took off 0 bases at V and 8 bases at J, with 13 bases between the two ends. The CDR3 is made up of 14 amino acids. CDR3 sequence: CASSQSVAGLGYTF. CDR3 nucleotide sequence: TGTGCCAGCAGCCAATCGGTGGCAGGCTTGGGCTACACCTTC.

The CDR3 loop is CSGGHPNTGELFF. Written as DNA, the CDR3 is TGCAGCGGTGGACACCCGAACACCGGGGAGCTGTTTTTT. The chain joins TRBV29-1 to TRBJ2-2; maybe TRBD1 (5 bases). Trimming shortened V by 7 bases and J by 0 bases, and 9 bases separated the two germline ends. The CDR3 spans 13 residues. Germline V lookup: CDR1 SQVTM, CDR2 ANQGSEA.

V gene TRBV7-2 combines with J gene TRBJ2-1; 7 nucleotides align to TRBD1. This CDR3 region has 14 residues. Germline-derived CDR1 and CDR2 are SGHTA and FQGNSA. Trimming at V came to 5 bases and at J to 8 bases, leaving 9 bases not matched to a gene. CDR3 amino acids: CASSIQGNVDEQFF. The CDR3 DNA follows: TGTGCCAGCAGCATACAGGGGAATGTAGATGAGCAGTTCTTC.

The V and J genes are TRBV19 and TRBJ2-6; D not resolved. Germline values: CDR1 LNHDA, CDR2 SQIVND (reference sequence). This CDR3 has 15 amino acids. Between the trimmed V and J ends, which lost 8 bases and 4 bases, there was a span of 15 bases. The DNA of the CDR3 is TGTGCCAGTCATCGAACGATCTCCGGGGCCAACGTCCTGACTTTC. Translation gives CASHRTISGANVLTF.

The chain employs TRBV5-1 and TRBJ2-3, with 8 bases matching TRBD1. The CDR3 covers 15 residues. V lost 3 bases, J lost 1 base, and 4 bases stayed unmatched. Germline CDR1 and CDR2: SGHRS and YFSETQ. The DNA for the CDR3 is TGCGCCAGCAGCTCAGGACAGGGTGGCACAGATACGCAGTATTTT. This codes for CASSSGQGGTDTQYF.

V usage is TRBV5-4 and J usage is TRBJ2-2, with TRBD1 identical over 9 bases. CDR1 is SGHNT and CDR2 is YYREEE in the germline V gene (reference sequence). With 4 bases clipped from V and 2 bases from J, the junction kept 6 bases outside the gene matches. This CDR3 is 16 amino acids long. The CDR3 is CASSRWTGVNTGELFF. For the CDR3, the DNA is TGTGCCAGCAGCCGATGGACAGGGGTCAACACCGGGGAGCTGTTTTTT.

The CDR3 DNA follows: TGTGCCAGCTCACCACGATACGGGAGTGAGCTGTCTGGGGCCAACGTCCTGACTTTC. Translated, it gives CASSPRYGSELSGANVLTF. The chain employs TRBV18 and TRBJ2-6; TRBD2 might be the D (6 bases). There are 19 residues in the CDR3. In germline, CDR1 is KGHSH, CDR2 LQKENI. V was cut by 1 base and J by 1 base, with 17 bases left in between.

The V call is TRBV13, the J call TRBJ2-7; 9 bases align to TRBD2. CDR3 size: 17 residues. The V segment lost 4 bases and the J segment 4 bases; nucleotides outside the gene matches: 14. Per the germline V gene, CDR1 is PRHDT and CDR2 is FYEKMQ (reference sequence). Written as DNA, the CDR3 is TGTGCCAGCAGCTCCGCTAGCGGGATGACATCCCGGTACGAGCAGTACTTC. It translates to CASSSASGMTSRYEQYF.

V usage is TRBV7-2 and J usage is TRBJ2-7; tentative D call: TRBD2 (6 bases). This CDR3 contains 13 residues. Deletions cut 4 bases from V and 9 bases from J, with 16 bases between. Germline CDR1 reads SGHTA; CDR2 reads FQGNSA. CDR3 sequence reads: CASSSMRDFGQYF. The CDR3 nucleotides are TGTGCCAGCAGCTCGATGCGGGATTTCGGGCAGTACTTC.

The J gene is TRBJ1-2, the V gene TRBV28; D gene uncertain. This CDR3 has 14 amino acids. Looked up from germline, CDR1 is MDHEN and CDR2 is SYDVKM. Trimming left V 7 bases short and J 7 bases short, with 19 bases between. The CDR3 is CASTLGVPRGGYTF. DNA of the CDR3: TGTGCCAGCACTCTCGGGGTGCCGCGGGGTGGCTACACCTTC.

V and J are TRBV7-6 and TRBJ2-2; TRBD1 is a possible D gene (6 bases). Trimming shortened V by 6 bases and J by 3 bases, and 11 bases separated the two germline ends. Germline V gives CDR1 SGHVS, CDR2 FNYEAQ. The CDR3 runs to 14 residues. The CDR3 DNA reads as TGTGCCAGCAGACCGCAGGGGTACACCGGGGAGCTGTTTTTT. This encodes CASRPQGYTGELFF.

The V and J genes are TRBV5-1 and TRBJ2-7; 14 nucleotides match TRBD2. J gave up 11 bases and V 5 bases, and 12 bases lay outside the gene matches. Germline CDR1 and CDR2: SGHRS and YFSETQ. This CDR3 has 15 residues. The CDR3 reads CASSPTGTSGSGEYF. As DNA, the CDR3 is TGCGCCAGCAGTCCTACCGGGACTAGCGGGAGTGGGGAGTACTTC. Variable domain in full (rest from reference TRBV5-1 and TRBJ2-7): KAGVTQTPRYLIKTRGQQVTLSCSPISGHRSVSWYQQTPGQGLQFLFEYFSETQRNKGNFPGRFSGRQFSNSRSEMNVSTLELGDSALYLCASSPTGTSGSGEYFGPGTRLTVT.

J is TRBJ1-2 and V is TRBV7-9; unclear D gene. The CDR3 contains 13 residues. Trimming left V 3 bases short and J 5 bases short, with 10 bases between. Germline CDR1 reads SEHNR; CDR2 reads FQNEAQ (reference sequence). DNA of the CDR3: TGTGCCAGCAGCTTTGACCGTCCTTATGGCTACACCTTC. Its protein is CASSFDRPYGYTF. The whole variable domain, filled in from reference TRBV7-9 and TRBJ1-2, reads DTGVSQNPRHKITKRGQNVTFRCDPISEHNRLYWYRQTLGQGPEFLTYFQNEAQLEKSRLLSDRFSAERPKGSFSTLEIQRTEQGDSAMYLCASSFDRPYGYTFGSGTRLTVV.

The chain recombines TRBV28 with TRBJ1-2; D may be TRBD1 (5 bases). This CDR3 has 13 amino acids. CDR1 and CDR2 (germline): MDHEN, SYDVKM. V lost 4 bases and J 4 bases, leaving 10 bases between the germline ends. CDR3 nucleotides: TGTGCCAGCAGTTCGGGACGGATCTATGGCTACACCTTC. Protein: CASSSGRIYGYTF.

V usage is TRBV11-1 and J usage is TRBJ2-4, with D hard to call. The CDR3 spans 13 residues. Trimming removed 3 bases from V and 8 bases from J, with 11 bases in between. Germline loops: CDR1 SGHAT, CDR2 FQDESV (reference sequence). The CDR3 coding sequence is TGTGCCAGCAGCTTCCCCGGTGGGGACATTCAGTACTTC. It translates to CASSFPGGDIQYF. The whole variable domain, remainder taken from reference TRBV11-1 and TRBJ2-4, is EAEVAQSPRYKITEKSQAVAFWCDPISGHATLYWYRQILGQGPELLVQFQDESVVDDSQLPKDRFSAERLKGVDSTLKIQPAELGDSAMYLCASSFPGGDIQYFGAGTRLSVL.

CDR3 coding DNA: TGTGCCAGCAGTTACTCCAGGGGAAACTATGGCTACACCTTC. It translates to CASSYSRGNYGYTF. V gene TRBV6-5 combines with J gene TRBJ1-2; the D gene is possibly TRBD1 (6 bases). The CDR3 length is 14 residues. V gave up 0 bases and J gave up 2 bases, with 7 bases separating them. Germline V CDR1 and CDR2: MNHEY, SVGAGI.

The chain employs TRBV18 and TRBJ2-7; D possibly matches TRBD1 or TRBD2 (5 bases each). CDR1 KGHSH and CDR2 LQKENI come from the germline V gene. The CDR3 runs 13 residues. Between the trimmed V and J ends, which lost 3 bases and 5 bases, there was a span of 11 bases. CDR3 residues: CASSPIRDDEQYV. In DNA, the CDR3 is TGTGCCAGCTCACCCATCCGGGACGACGAGCAGTACGTC.

The J gene is TRBJ2-2, the V gene TRBV4-1; D not certain. Trimming removed 3 bases from V and 6 bases from J, with 17 bases in between. Per germline, CDR1 MGHRA and CDR2 YSYEKL. This CDR3 is 16 amino acids long. CDR3 coding DNA: TGCGCCAGCAGCCAGCCTGTTGGGCTACTGTCCGGGGAGCTGTTTTTT. Residues: CASSQPVGLLSGELFF.

The chain couples TRBV6-5 to TRBJ2-7; a possible D gene is TRBD2 (6 bases). The CDR3 extends over 14 amino acids. Germline V gene lookup returns CDR1 MNHEY and CDR2 SVGAGI. Trimming took off 0 bases at V and 4 bases at J, with 10 bases between the two ends. In DNA, the CDR3 is TGTGCCAGCAGTTACTCGGGGGGTCAGTACGAGCAGTACGTC. As protein: CASSYSGGQYEQYV.

The chain is built from TRBV28 and TRBJ1-3; unclear D gene. In germline, CDR1 is MDHEN, CDR2 SYDVKM. The V end was cut by 3 bases, the J end by 1 base, with 10 bases between. The CDR3 extends over 15 amino acids. The CDR3 region is CASSFLRGSGNTIYF. The DNA for the CDR3 is TGTGCCAGCAGTTTCCTTAGAGGATCTGGAAACACCATATATTTT.

CDR3 nucleotide sequence: TGTGCCAGCAGCTCATCTAGCGCAACCTACAATGAGCAGTTCTTC. Its protein is CASSSSSATYNEQFF. The rearrangement links TRBV7-3 to TRBJ2-1; D is possibly TRBD2 (6 bases). Trimming took 4 bases from V and 2 from J, leaving 12 bases between them. CDR3 length equals 15 residues. Germline CDR1 SGHTA, CDR2 FQGTGA.

Here the CDR3 DNA reads TGCAGCGCCCAGGACAGGGCGGGTGAAAAACTGTTTTTT. This gives the protein CSAQDRAGEKLFF. The chain has TRBV29-1 and TRBJ1-4; TRBD1 matches at 8 bases. The CDR3 is 13 residues long. V was pared by 7 bases and J by 7 bases, with 8 bases of the junction left unmatched. CDR1 is SQVTM, CDR2 ANQGSEA, per germline. Full variable domain (rest looked up from reference TRBV29-1 and TRBJ1-4): SAVISQKPSRDICQRGTSLTIQCQVDSQVTMMFWYRQQPGQSLTLIATANQGSEATYESGFVIDKFPISRPNLTFSTLTVSNMSPEDSSIYLCSAQDRAGEKLFFGSGTQLSVL.

V and J are TRBV5-1 and TRBJ1-4; maybe TRBD1 (5 bases). CDR3 size: 14 residues. V lost 1 base to trimming and J lost 5 bases, with 9 bases between them. Germline V gene data show CDR1 as SGHRS and CDR2 as YFSETQ. CDR3 region: CASSLRGSNEKLFF. The DNA of the CDR3 is TGCGCCAGCAGCTTGAGGGGCTCCAATGAAAAACTGTTTTTT.